The next 18 T cell receptor beta chains were all read from a single sample in a study of graft-versus-host responses after intestinal transplantation. Here immunoSEQ multiplex PCR was the method, and the copy in TCRdb shows in-frame clones only, minus some. This repertoire shows over 7,500 clones, about 63% found once; its top ten account for roughly 9%. Researchers processed graft tissue to release intraepithelial and lamina propria lymphocytes. Sequencing used ileum tissue, obtained around 440 days after transplant. Every receptor here comes from a human patient who received an intestinal transplant, so some T cells may come from the graft donor.

This clone was found a few times. This rearrangement joins TRBV6-5 to TRBJ2-5; no firm D call. The CDR3 has 13 amino acids. V lost 0 bases to trimming and J lost 5 bases, with 7 bases between them. Germline-derived CDR1 and CDR2 are MNHEY and SVGAGI. Written as DNA, the CDR3 is TGTGCCAGCAGTTACTCTTTCGGCGAGACCCAGTACTTC. Translated, it gives CASSYSFGETQYF.

The V gene is TRBV18, the J gene TRBJ1-5; 7 bases are a match to TRBD1. Germline V lookup: CDR1 KGHSH, CDR2 LQKENI. J was trimmed by 4 bases and V by 5 bases; bases with no gene match: 5. The CDR3 totals 14 residues. The CDR3 region has the DNA TGTGCCAGCTCATTAGGGGGCGTTAATCAGCCCCAGCATTTT. Its protein is CASSLGGVNQPQHF.

This chain connects TRBV19 to TRBJ2-5, with 13 bases fitting TRBD2. The CDR3 totals 16 residues. The germline V gene has CDR1 LNHDA and CDR2 SQIVND (reference sequence). The J segment lost 5 bases and the V segment lost 5 bases, leaving 8 bases of the junction unmatched. This CDR3 reads CASSAGLAGDKETQYF. The CDR3 region has the DNA TGTGCCAGTAGTGCCGGACTAGCGGGAGATAAGGAGACCCAGTACTTC.

This clone was counted once. The chain carries TRBV27 and TRBJ2-7; D is unresolved. The CDR3 runs to 12 residues. V was cut by 6 bases and J by 5 bases, with 11 bases left in between. Looked up from germline, CDR1 is MNHEY and CDR2 is SMNVEV (reference sequence). The CDR3 bases are TGTGCCAGCAGCATCAAAAGGCACGAGCAGTACTTC. Translating it yields CASSIKRHEQYF.

The rearrangement joins TRBV28 to TRBJ1-1; TRBD1 matches 7 bases. The CDR3 extends over 15 amino acids. The germline CDR1 and CDR2 sequences are MDHEN and SYDVKM. Trimming removed 6 bases from V and 5 bases from J; junction bases left unmatched: 12. CDR3 protein: CASRPGGGRETEAFF. The DNA for the CDR3 is TGTGCCAGCAGGCCAGGGGGGGGGCGAGAAACTGAAGCTTTCTTT.

This clone was observed a single time. The chain links TRBV28 to TRBJ2-7, with 8 bases identical to TRBD1. V lost 1 base, J lost 6 bases, and 11 bases stayed unmatched. The CDR3 is 16 amino acids. Germline CDR1 reads MDHEN; CDR2 reads SYDVKM. DNA for the CDR3: TGTGCCAGCAGTTTATCCGCCGCAGGGGGCGGCGGCGAGCAGTACTTC. The encoded protein is CASSLSAAGGGGEQYF.

The chain joins TRBV11-2 to TRBJ2-5; D is undetermined. The CDR3 spans 12 residues. Trimming took 1 base from V and 5 from J, leaving 5 bases between them. CDR1 is SGHAT and CDR2 is FQNNGV in the germline V gene. CDR3 DNA sequence: TGTGCCAGCAGCTTAGTTAGCGAGACCCAGTACTTC. Residues: CASSLVSETQYF.

The V gene is TRBV7-7, the J gene TRBJ2-3; no reliable D call. Germline assignment: CDR1 SSHAT and CDR2 FNYEAQ (reference sequence). V lost 5 bases, J lost 6 bases, and 12 bases lay in between. The CDR3 totals 13 residues. Here the CDR3 DNA reads TGTGCCAGCAGCGAAACAGCTTCGGATACGCAGTATTTT. Its protein is CASSETASDTQYF.

The chain carries TRBV5-6 and TRBJ1-6; D gene uncertain. Germline CDR1 is SGHDT and CDR2 is YYEEEE. The CDR3 covers 16 residues. V was pared by 2 bases and J by 7 bases, with 16 bases between. The CDR3 spells CASSLADGGGNSPLHF. CDR3 DNA sequence: TGTGCCAGCAGCTTAGCCGATGGAGGCGGGAATTCACCCCTCCACTTT. Variable domain in full (rest from reference TRBV5-6 and TRBJ1-6): DAGVTQSPTHLIKTRGQQVTLRCSPKSGHDTVSWYQQALGQGPQFIFQYYEEEERQRGNFPDRFSGHQFPNYSSELNVNALLLGDSALYLCASSLADGGGNSPLHFGNGTRLTVT.

This chain links TRBV7-2 with TRBJ2-3; a possible D gene is TRBD1 (5 bases). V was clipped by 2 bases and J by 6 bases, with 12 bases between them. Germline V gene sequence: CDR1 SGHTA, CDR2 FQGNSA. The CDR3 has 14 residues. The CDR3 bases are TGTGCCAGCAGCTTAAACGGACACGGGGATACGCAGTATTTT. Its translation is CASSLNGHGDTQYF.

The chain has TRBV7-2 and TRBJ2-3, with 7 positions matching TRBD2. Germline values: CDR1 SGHTA, CDR2 FQGNSA. V lost 5 bases to trimming and J lost 6 bases; unmatched junction nucleotides: 14. The CDR3 loop spans 16 amino acids. The CDR3 nucleotides read TGTGCCAGCAGCAGAGCTCTACTAGCGTCGTGGGATACGCAGTATTTT. Translating gives CASSRALLASWDTQYF. Drawing the rest from reference TRBV7-2 and TRBJ2-3, the complete variable domain is GAGVSQSPSNKVTEKGKDVELRCDPISGHTALYWYRQSLGQGLEFLIYFQGNSAPDKSGLPSDRFSAERTGGSVSTLTIQRTQQEDSAVYLCASSRALLASWDTQYFGPGTRLTVL.

The V and J genes are TRBV11-2 and TRBJ2-1, with TRBD1 identical over 7 bases. Per germline, CDR1 SGHAT and CDR2 FQNNGV. V shed 5 bases, J shed 5 bases, and the junction held 12 bases outside the gene matches. This CDR3 has 16 residues. The CDR3: CASSLKPGQINNEQFF. DNA for the CDR3: TGTGCCAGCAGCCTCAAACCGGGACAGATAAACAATGAGCAGTTCTTC.

V usage is TRBV5-1 and J usage is TRBJ2-2, with TRBD1 as a possible D gene (6 bases). The CDR3 totals 16 residues. V lost 8 bases and J lost 0, with 17 bases in between. The germline CDR1 and CDR2 sequences are SGHRS and YFSETQ. CDR3 sequence reads: CARALLWTANTGELFF. CDR3 nucleotide sequence: TGCGCCAGGGCGTTATTATGGACAGCGAACACCGGGGAGCTGTTTTTT.

This chain links TRBV11-2 with TRBJ2-3; 8 bases agree with TRBD2. Germline trimming cut 5 bases from V and 2 bases from J; bases unmatched to any gene: 12. This CDR3 region has 17 residues. From germline, CDR1 is SGHAT and CDR2 FQNNGV. The CDR3 DNA reads TGTGCCAGCAGCCCCCCGGTTGCGGGGGGTAACACAGATACGCAGTATTTT. The encoded protein is CASSPPVAGGNTDTQYF.

This clone showed up just a few times. The chain joins TRBV2 to TRBJ2-6; no clear D gene. Trimming pared 7 bases from V and 0 bases from J, leaving 10 bases between. This CDR3 is 15 amino acids long. Germline V lookup: CDR1 SNHLY, CDR2 FYNNEI. The chain's CDR3 is CASKRSDSGANVLTF. Written as DNA, the CDR3 is TGTGCCAGCAAAAGGTCGGACTCTGGGGCCAACGTCCTGACTTTC.

The chain carries TRBV19 and TRBJ2-5; D perhaps matches TRBD1 (5 bases). V gave up 2 bases and J gave up 5 bases, with 15 bases separating them. Germline-derived CDR1 and CDR2 are LNHDA and SQIVND (reference sequence). The CDR3 has 15 residues. The CDR3 loop is CASSINQGYGETQYF. The CDR3, as DNA: TGTGCCAGTAGTATAAATCAGGGTTACGGGGAGACCCAGTACTTC.

This clone was detected only a few times. V usage is TRBV27 and J usage is TRBJ1-1; 7 nucleotides line up with TRBD1. CDR1 and CDR2 (germline): MNHEY, SMNVEV (reference sequence). Trimming cost V 7 bases and J 4 bases; bases outside gene matches: 9. This CDR3 is 14 amino acids long. CDR3 residues: CASTRTGWGTEAFF. The CDR3 coding sequence is TGTGCCAGCACCCGGACAGGTTGGGGCACTGAAGCTTTCTTT.

This sequence joins TRBV11-1 and TRBJ2-7; D tentatively fits TRBD1 or TRBD2 (6 bases each). The germline gives CDR1 SGHAT, CDR2 FQDESV (reference sequence). Trimming pared 4 bases from V and 6 bases from J, leaving 16 bases between. The CDR3 runs 14 residues. The CDR3 reads CASSYYRDGGEQYF. CDR3 in DNA: TGTGCCAGCAGCTACTACAGGGACGGGGGCGAGCAGTACTTC. Supplemented by reference TRBV11-1 and TRBJ2-7, the full variable domain reads EAEVAQSPRYKITEKSQAVAFWCDPISGHATLYWYRQILGQGPELLVQFQDESVVDDSQLPKDRFSAERLKGVDSTLKIQPAELGDSAMYLCASSYYRDGGEQYFGPGTRLTVT.